This T cell receptor beta chain stems from a study of blood T cell repertoires in COVID-19. Study context: T cells, B-cell-depleted T cells, or PBMCs provided the cDNA or gDNA that served as material.

The CDR3 consists of 14 residues. Per the germline V gene, CDR1 is KGHDR and CDR2 is SFDVKD. The ends were cut back, 6 bases at V and 5 bases at J, with 15 bases in the middle. Repertoires were generated with immunoSEQ multiplex PCR, while TCRdb's copy carries only in-frame clones and drops some. This repertoire shows fewer than 120,000 clones, 88% found once; its top ten account for 3% to 4%. V gene TRBV24-1 combines with J gene TRBJ2-5; tentative D call: TRBD2 (6 bases). The TCR originated in a woman aged 50 to 60 with acute or convalescent COVID-19. Specimen: peripheral blood. CDR3 sequence: CATSPDGSVETQYF. CDR3 nucleotides: TGTGCCACCAGTCCCGACGGGAGTGTTGAGACCCAGTACTTC.